This T cell receptor (beta chain) was observed in a study of T cells after yellow fever vaccination. Study-wide results and caveats: There was a small share of clonotypes that showed up in both the CD4 and CD8 compartments. Clones that expanded after primary vaccination mostly reappeared after the booster (over 95% CD4, 75% to 90% CD8). Peak timing came faster in the weaker secondary response, day 5 versus 15.

As concerns this clonotype: Its antigen is unidentified.

As TCR cDNA was made by 5'RACE template switching, a universal primer site and UMIs were added. TCRdb recomputed calls from the 5' RACE reads with MiXCR, one row per CDR3 protein. The repertoire holds around 250,000 distinct CDR3 sequences, with around 7% as singletons. Germline CDR1 and CDR2: DFQATT and SNEGSKA (reference sequence). Trimming shortened V by 6 bases and J by 6 bases, and 15 bases separated the two germline ends. The CDR3 is 12 residues long. V and J are TRBV20-1 and TRBJ2-7; the D gene is possibly TRBD1 (5 bases). This TCR came from a man aged 25 to 40 who received the YFV17D yellow fever vaccine. The specimen was CD4+ T cells sorted from PBMCs, collected 15 days after the yellow fever booster vaccination. The CDR3 DNA reads TGCAGTGCGGGGCGGACCAACCTCGAGCAGTACTTC. The encoded protein is CSAGRTNLEQYF.